A selection of T cell receptor beta chains follows, all from one sample in a study of metastatic and nonmetastatic thyroid tumors. TCRdb re-called the PCR reads through MiXCR. The sample consists of 15,000 to 25,000 clones, roughly 25% of them appearing once. Sequencing used blood. The receptor source for this set is a male donor with papillary thyroid cancer or a benign thyroid nodule (not recorded which). Some clones in this sample may be carry-over from other donors' samples. CDR3s include the opening cysteine and the closing phenylalanine or tryptophan. The order of the fields is V gene, clone size, J gene, D gene, CDR3 protein, CDR3 DNA. D genes are given only for firm matches. The size entry is marked missing in some rows and otherwise reads once, few, many or a size class.

V gene: TRBV20-1
clone size: .
J gene: TRBJ2-2
D gene: .
CDR3 protein: CSARDPSSWRAGGELFF
CDR3 DNA: TGCAGTGCTAGAGATCCCTCTAGCTGGAGGGCGGGCGGGGAGCTGTTTTTT

V gene: TRBV28
clone size: many
J gene: TRBJ1-4
D gene: .
CDR3 protein: CASSPPGLPNEKLFF
CDR3 DNA: TGTGCCAGCAGTCCCCCGGGACTGCCAAATGAAAAACTGTTTTTT

V gene: TRBV20-1
clone size: .
J gene: TRBJ2-7
D gene: TRBD1
CDR3 protein: CSARVGTGIYEQYF
CDR3 DNA: TGCAGTGCTAGAGTAGGGACAGGAATCTACGAGCAGTACTTC

V gene: TRBV7-9
clone size: .
J gene: TRBJ2-7
D gene: .
CDR3 protein: CASSLRGVSYEQYF
CDR3 DNA: TGTGCCAGCAGCCTCAGAGGGGTCTCCTACGAGCAGTACTTC

V gene: TRBV6-1
clone size: many
J gene: TRBJ1-5
D gene: .
CDR3 protein: CASSRADSYSNQPQHF
CDR3 DNA: TGTGCCAGCAGCCGGGCCGACAGCTATAGCAATCAGCCCCAGCATTTT

V gene: TRBV20-1
clone size: many
J gene: TRBJ1-1
D gene: TRBD1
CDR3 protein: CSAREAHRGNTEAFF
CDR3 DNA: TGCAGTGCTAGAGAGGCCCACAGGGGAAACACTGAAGCTTTCTTT

V gene: TRBV6-1
clone size: .
J gene: TRBJ1-6
D gene: .
CDR3 protein: CASSEVEQRNNSPLHF
CDR3 DNA: TGTGCCAGCAGTGAAGTAGAACAGAGAAATAATTCACCCCTCCACTTT

V gene: TRBV5-1
clone size: many
J gene: TRBJ2-3
D gene: TRBD1
CDR3 protein: CASSPEQGARSDTQYF
CDR3 DNA: TGCGCCAGCAGCCCCGAACAGGGGGCACGGTCAGATACGCAGTATTTT

V gene: TRBV19
clone size: few
J gene: TRBJ2-1
D gene: TRBD1
CDR3 protein: CASNDRGSYNEQFF
CDR3 DNA: TGTGCCAGCAACGACAGGGGCTCCTACAATGAGCAGTTCTTC

V gene: TRBV9
clone size: .
J gene: TRBJ2-7
D gene: .
CDR3 protein: CASSGSYAGSYEQYF
CDR3 DNA: TGTGCCAGCAGCGGGTCTTACGCGGGCTCCTACGAGCAGTACTTC

V gene: TRBV6-2/TRBV6-3
clone size: medium-sized
J gene: TRBJ1-6
D gene: .
CDR3 protein: CASSYDSRNSPLHF
CDR3 DNA: TGTGCCAGCAGTTACGACTCGCGTAATTCACCCCTCCACTTT

V gene: TRBV6-1
clone size: few
J gene: TRBJ2-3
D gene: TRBD1
CDR3 protein: CASSLTGVGDTQYF
CDR3 DNA: TGTGCCAGCAGCCTTACAGGGGTGGGGGATACGCAGTATTTT

V gene: TRBV29-1
clone size: many
J gene: TRBJ1-2
D gene: .
CDR3 protein: CSVDPLSGGSNYGYTF
CDR3 DNA: TGCAGCGTTGATCCCCTGAGCGGGGGATCTAACTATGGCTACACCTTC

V gene: TRBV7-9
clone size: medium-sized
J gene: TRBJ2-2
D gene: TRBD2
CDR3 protein: CASSPSGGSGELFF
CDR3 DNA: TGTGCCAGCAGCCCCAGCGGGGGGTCCGGGGAGCTGTTTTTT

V gene: TRBV4-3
clone size: medium-sized
J gene: TRBJ2-2
D gene: .
CDR3 protein: CASSQRLGNTGELFF
CDR3 DNA: TGCGCCAGCAGCCAGAGGTTAGGGAACACCGGGGAGCTGTTTTTT

V gene: TRBV12-5
clone size: medium-sized
J gene: TRBJ2-7
D gene: .
CDR3 protein: CASGPKTTGGAGYYEQYF
CDR3 DNA: TGTGCTAGTGGTCCCAAAACCACGGGTGGGGCAGGTTACTACGAGCAGTACTTC

V gene: TRBV9
clone size: many
J gene: TRBJ2-2
D gene: TRBD2
CDR3 protein: CASSVTSGLNTGELFF
CDR3 DNA: TGTGCCAGCAGCGTTACTAGCGGGCTGAACACCGGGGAGCTGTTTTTT

V gene: TRBV20-1
clone size: .
J gene: TRBJ1-3
D gene: .
CDR3 protein: CSAETGDSGNTIYF
CDR3 DNA: TGCAGTGCTGAGACCGGGGACTCTGGAAACACCATATATTTT

V gene: TRBV28
clone size: medium-sized
J gene: TRBJ2-2
D gene: TRBD1
CDR3 protein: CASNRSPGQGPGELFF
CDR3 DNA: TGTGCCAGCAATCGGTCCCCCGGACAGGGGCCCGGGGAGCTGTTTTTT

V gene: TRBV20-1
clone size: .
J gene: TRBJ1-1
D gene: TRBD1
CDR3 protein: CSARVGQTSFF
CDR3 DNA: TGCAGTGCTAGAGTGGGACAGACGTCTTTCTTT

V gene: TRBV12-3/TRBV12-4
clone size: many
J gene: TRBJ2-5
D gene: .
CDR3 protein: CASSFGSEETQYF
CDR3 DNA: TGTGCCAGCAGTTTTGGGTCGGAAGAGACCCAGTACTTC

V gene: TRBV28
clone size: .
J gene: TRBJ2-7
D gene: TRBD1
CDR3 protein: CASSLGQGAYEQYF
CDR3 DNA: TGTGCCAGCAGTTTGGGACAGGGGGCATACGAGCAATACTTC

V gene: TRBV20-1
clone size: .
J gene: TRBJ2-7
D gene: TRBD2
CDR3 protein: CSARTSGRYEQYF
CDR3 DNA: TGCAGTGCTAGGACTAGCGGACGTTACGAGCAGTACTTC

V gene: TRBV19
clone size: .
J gene: TRBJ1-3
D gene: .
CDR3 protein: CASGSYSTIYF
CDR3 DNA: TGTGCCAGTGGATCATATAGCACCATATATTTT

V gene: TRBV4-3
clone size: .
J gene: TRBJ2-7
D gene: .
CDR3 protein: CASSQVGPGRHEQYF
CDR3 DNA: TGCGCCAGCAGCCAAGTCGGACCGGGCAGGCACGAGCAGTACTTC

V gene: TRBV6-2/TRBV6-3
clone size: .
J gene: TRBJ2-2
D gene: .
CDR3 protein: CASSYSENTGELFF
CDR3 DNA: TGTGCCAGCAGTTACTCTGAGAACACCGGGGAGCTGTTTTTT

V gene: TRBV5-1
clone size: .
J gene: TRBJ2-2
D gene: TRBD2
CDR3 protein: CASSLSLVQRGTGELFF
CDR3 DNA: TGCGCCAGCAGCTTGTCTCTGGTACAGCGGGGAACCGGGGAGCTGTTTTTT

V gene: TRBV6-1
clone size: many
J gene: TRBJ2-4
D gene: TRBD1
CDR3 protein: CASTDPYRGRGDIQYF
CDR3 DNA: TGTGCCAGCACCGACCCATACAGGGGGCGCGGGGACATTCAGTACTTC

V gene: TRBV27
clone size: medium-sized
J gene: TRBJ1-3
D gene: TRBD1
CDR3 protein: CASSIGQGAGNTIYF
CDR3 DNA: TGTGCCAGCAGTATCGGACAGGGGGCGGGAAACACCATATATTTT

V gene: TRBV7-9
clone size: many
J gene: TRBJ2-2
D gene: TRBD1
CDR3 protein: CASSLGSGGDTGELFF
CDR3 DNA: TGTGCCAGCAGCTTGGGGTCAGGGGGTGACACCGGGGAGCTGTTTTTT